Below are 3 T cell receptor beta chains sequenced from a single sample in a study of immune evolution from preneoplasia to lung adenocarcinoma. Profiled with immunoSEQ multiplex PCR; TCRdb holds only in-frame clones, not every one. The table lists more than 5,500 clones, more than 65% of them singletons. Sequencing was done on a sample of FFPE minimally invasive lung adenocarcinoma tissue. Receptors originate from a person aged 50-70 years with lung adenocarcinoma.

The chain employs TRBV19 and TRBJ2-2; 8 nucleotides align to TRBD1. V lost 3 bases to trimming and J lost 3 bases; unmatched junction nucleotides: 3. The CDR3 runs to 15 residues. Germline values: CDR1 LNHDA, CDR2 SQIVND (reference sequence). CDR3 in amino acids: CASSIGQGDTGELFF. The CDR3 DNA follows: TGTGCCAGTAGTATTGGACAGGGAGACACCGGGGAGCTGTTTTTT.

The count of this clone is one. The chain recombines TRBV4-1 with TRBJ1-2; tentatively, D is TRBD1 (6 bases). Per germline, CDR1 MGHRA and CDR2 YSYEKL. This CDR3 spans 16 amino acids. The V and J ends lost 0 bases and 4 bases respectively, with 15 bases between them. The CDR3 protein is CASSQDDPRGIYGYTF. CDR3 DNA: TGCGCCAGCAGCCAAGATGATCCCAGGGGCATCTATGGCTACACCTTC.

The chain combines TRBV28 with TRBJ1-4, with no clear D. Per the germline V gene, CDR1 is MDHEN and CDR2 is SYDVKM. The ends were cut back, 5 bases at V and 13 bases at J, with 14 bases in the middle. The CDR3 is made up of 12 amino acids. The CDR3: CASSPARLGLFF. In nucleotides, the CDR3 is TGTGCCAGCAGTCCCGCCCGCCTCGGACTGTTTTTT.